A single sample is the source of the 28 T cell receptor beta chains below, sequenced in a study of spatial heterogeneity in lung cancer. Regarding time point: blood at routine non-recurrence follow-up after resection. Unsorted tumor, nontumor lung tissue or cryopreserved PBMC supplied the whole RNA. TCRdb re-analysed the 5' RACE reads in MiXCR, keeping a single row per CDR3 protein. Among some 110,000 distinct CDR3 sequences, 12% were seen once, and the ten largest hold around a sixth. The sample consisted of PBMCs, taken at follow-up. These receptors all stem from a male donor with early-stage non-small cell lung cancer.

This clonotype occurred once. The rearrangement uses TRBV20-1 and TRBJ2-7; D gene unclear. V lost 0 bases and J 5 bases, leaving 8 bases between the germline ends. CDR1 is DFQATT, CDR2 SNEGSKA, per germline (reference sequence). CDR3 length: 12 residues. The CDR3: CSARDITNEQYF. The CDR3 DNA sequence: TGCAGTGCTAGAGATATAACGAACGAGCAGTACTTC.

This clonotype was found a few times. V usage is TRBV6-2 or TRBV6-3 and J usage is TRBJ2-1, with TRBD1 as a possible D gene (5 bases). Trimming pared 4 bases from V and 8 bases from J, leaving 21 bases between. The length of the CDR3 is 16 residues. Germline-derived CDR1 and CDR2 are MNHEY and SVGEGT. CDR3: CASSLSRVTPTDEQFF. Here the CDR3 DNA reads TGTGCCAGCAGTTTAAGCAGGGTAACCCCTACCGATGAGCAGTTCTTC.

This clonotype was seen ten or more times. CDR3 nucleotide sequence: TGCAGTGCCGCCGGGACAGGCAATCAGCCCCAGCATTTT. It encodes CSAAGTGNQPQHF. The V and J genes are TRBV20-1 and TRBJ1-5, with 7 bases identical to TRBD1. CDR3 length equals 13 residues. Germline-derived CDR1 and CDR2 are DFQATT and SNEGSKA (reference sequence). The trim removed 6 bases at V and 2 bases at J, leaving 4 bases unmatched.

The chain links TRBV6-2 or TRBV6-3 to TRBJ2-1; no clear D gene. The CDR3 totals 12 residues. The V gene's germline CDR1 is MNHEY and CDR2 SVGEGT. With 7 bases removed from V and 6 bases from J, the gap between germline ends came to 10 bases. The CDR3 reads CASTRPPNEQFF. In DNA, the CDR3 is TGTGCCAGCACCAGACCGCCCAATGAGCAGTTCTTC.

This clonotype was counted a few times. V and J are TRBV15 and TRBJ2-1, with 13 positions matching TRBD2. The CDR3 length is 16 residues. CDR1 and CDR2 from the germline V gene are LNHNV and YYDKDF (reference sequence). Unmatched junction bases numbered 6, after V lost 6 bases and J lost 4 bases. CDR3 loop: CATSWTSGGGYNEQFF. Here the CDR3 DNA reads TGTGCCACCAGTTGGACTAGCGGGGGAGGGTACAATGAGCAGTTCTTC.

Many counts were recorded for this clonotype. The chain couples TRBV20-1 to TRBJ2-6; D remains unclear. Deletions cut 5 bases from V and 1 base from J, with 3 bases between. CDR1 and CDR2 (germline): DFQATT, SNEGSKA (reference sequence). This CDR3 contains 12 residues. For the CDR3, the DNA is TGCAGTGCTGGATCTGGGGCCAACGTCCTGACTTTC. It is translated as CSAGSGANVLTF.

The rearrangement joins TRBV15 to TRBJ2-3; the match to TRBD1 covers 10 bases. The CDR3 is made up of 16 amino acids. The trim removed 2 bases at V and 3 bases at J, leaving 5 bases unmatched. The germline CDR1 and CDR2 sequences are LNHNV and YYDKDF (reference sequence). This CDR3 reads CATSRNPGQGTDTQYF. The CDR3 nucleotides read TGTGCCACCAGCAGAAATCCGGGACAGGGGACAGATACGCAGTATTTT.

The V gene is TRBV27, the J gene TRBJ2-2, with D perhaps being TRBD1 or TRBD2 (5 bases each). V was cut by 3 bases and J by 5 bases, with 19 bases left in between. This CDR3 is 17 amino acids long. Germline V gene data show CDR1 as MNHEY and CDR2 as SMNVEV (reference sequence). CDR3 residues: CASSFSRGVMSTGELFF. The CDR3 DNA follows: TGTGCCAGCAGTTTCTCTCGAGGGGTTATGTCGACCGGGGAGCTGTTTTTT.

This clonotype was seen at least ten times. The chain links TRBV4-2 to TRBJ1-6; the D gene is possibly TRBD1 (6 bases). The V end was cut by 1 base, the J end by 8 bases, with 12 bases between. Germline values: CDR1 LGHNA, CDR2 YNFKEQ. The CDR3 is 15 residues long. CDR3 nucleotides: TGTGCCAGCAGCCAAGTACAGGGCGTCGATTCACCCCTCCACTTT. As protein: CASSQVQGVDSPLHF.

This clonotype came up many times. The gene calls are TRBV28 and TRBJ2-3; TRBD2 might be the D (6 bases). Per germline, CDR1 MDHEN and CDR2 SYDVKM. Trimming shortened V by 9 bases and J by 5 bases, and 9 bases separated the two germline ends. CDR3 length: 11 residues. The CDR3 loop reads CASGGIDTQYF. The CDR3 nucleotides are TGTGCCAGTGGGGGGATAGATACGCAGTATTTT.

This clonotype came up a few times. J is TRBJ2-1 and V is TRBV20-1; D uncertain. Germline CDR1 DFQATT, CDR2 SNEGSKA (reference sequence). The CDR3 loop spans 15 amino acids. The ends were cut back, 3 bases at V and 0 bases at J, with 12 bases in the middle. CDR3 protein: CSARIPGYSYNEQFF. CDR3 nucleotide sequence: TGCAGTGCTAGGATCCCTGGCTACTCCTACAATGAGCAGTTCTTC.

A few counts support this clonotype. This rearrangement joins TRBV7-3 to TRBJ2-1; TRBD1 matches at 12 bases. This CDR3 region has 15 residues. With 4 bases clipped from V and 12 bases from J, the junction kept 10 bases outside the gene matches. Germline CDR1 is SGHTA and CDR2 is FQGTGA. CDR3 sequence: CASSSGTGGFTAQFF. In DNA, the CDR3 is TGTGCCAGCAGCTCCGGGACAGGGGGCTTCACTGCGCAGTTCTTC.

This clonotype was observed a handful of times. The V gene is TRBV6-6, the J gene TRBJ1-1, with TRBD1 matching 8 bases. Germline V gives CDR1 MNHNY, CDR2 SVGAGI (reference sequence). V was pared by 10 bases and J by 5 bases, with 12 bases of the junction left unmatched. This CDR3 has 14 amino acids. Here the CDR3 reads CATYRGREITEAFF. Here the CDR3 DNA reads TGTGCCACTTACAGGGGGAGGGAGATAACTGAAGCTTTCTTT.

The chain couples TRBV4-1 to TRBJ2-4; 11 nucleotides line up with TRBD1. Unmatched junction bases numbered 6, after V lost 4 bases and J lost 7 bases. Germline V gene data show CDR1 as MGHRA and CDR2 as YSYEKL. This CDR3 region has 15 residues. The CDR3, as DNA: TGCGCCAGCAGCCCGTGGACAGGGGGCGAGAACATTCAGTACTTC. It yields the protein CASSPWTGGENIQYF.

This clonotype was recorded at least ten times. The V and J genes are TRBV5-5 and TRBJ1-2; TRBD1 is a possible D gene (6 bases). Per germline, CDR1 SGHKS and CDR2 YYEKEE (reference sequence). CDR3 size: 17 residues. V was shortened by 4 bases and J by 4 bases, with 23 bases between the two germline ends. The CDR3 is CASSGGPTGTLGYGYTF. DNA for the CDR3: TGTGCCAGCAGCGGCGGCCCCACCGGGACACTGGGCTATGGCTACACCTTC. Drawing the rest from reference TRBV5-5 and TRBJ1-2, the complete variable domain is DAGVTQSPTHLIKTRGQQVTLRCSPISGHKSVSWYQQVLGQGPQFIFQYYEKEERGRGNFPDRFSARQFPNYSSELNVNALLLGDSALYLCASSGGPTGTLGYGYTFGSGTRLTVV.

This clonotype was picked up a small number of times. This chain links TRBV5-5 with TRBJ2-1, with a weak D call TRBD2 (5 bases). V was shortened by 3 bases and J by 0 bases, with 10 bases between the two germline ends. The CDR3 runs to 15 residues. Germline V gene data show CDR1 as SGHKS and CDR2 as YYEKEE (reference sequence). The CDR3 spells CASSSVGSSYNEQFF. Written as DNA, the CDR3 is TGTGCCAGCAGCTCCGTGGGGAGCTCCTACAATGAGCAGTTCTTC.

This chain links TRBV20-1 with TRBJ2-1; 9 bases align to TRBD2. The V gene's germline CDR1 is DFQATT and CDR2 SNEGSKA (reference sequence). The length of the CDR3 is 15 residues. V was pared by 3 bases and J by 9 bases, with 12 bases of the junction left unmatched. CDR3 nucleotide sequence: TGCAGTGCTAGGATAGCGGGGGTGGATACGAGTGAGCAGTTCTTC. It specifies CSARIAGVDTSEQFF.

This clonotype has a count of ten or more. The chain employs TRBV6-6 and TRBJ1-2; perhaps TRBD1 as D (5 bases). This CDR3 comprises 12 residues. Per the germline V gene, CDR1 is MNHNY and CDR2 is SVGAGI (reference sequence). V was pared by 11 bases and J by 2 bases, with 12 bases between. This chain's CDR3 is CAYGGPNYGYTF. The CDR3 DNA reads TGTGCCTATGGGGGACCCAACTATGGCTACACCTTC.

The CDR3 loop is CASKTPGAVYGYTF. The CDR3 DNA follows: TGTGCCAGCAAAACCCCGGGGGCGGTCTATGGCTACACCTTC. The genes are TRBV6-5 and TRBJ1-2, with D perhaps matching TRBD1 (6 bases). The V gene lost 7 bases and the J gene lost 4 bases, with 16 bases spanning the gap. Germline-derived CDR1 and CDR2 are MNHEY and SVGAGI. The length of the CDR3 is 14 residues.

The gene calls are TRBV14 and TRBJ2-5, with TRBD1 identical over 8 bases. CDR3 size: 18 residues. Germline CDR1 and CDR2: SGHDN and FVKESK. J lost 5 bases, V lost 1 base, and 15 bases had no gene match. The CDR3 loop reads CASSQARPGQARWETQYF. In DNA, the CDR3 is TGTGCCAGCAGCCAAGCCCGACCGGGACAGGCGAGGTGGGAGACCCAGTACTTC.

J is TRBJ1-2 and V is TRBV18; D is unresolved. Germline assignment: CDR1 KGHSH and CDR2 LQKENI. V lost 5 bases and J 1 base, leaving 11 bases between the germline ends. CDR3 length equals 14 residues. This CDR3 is CASSSRADNYGYTF. The CDR3 DNA reads TGTGCCAGCTCATCCCGGGCAGATAACTATGGCTACACCTTC.

The chain is built from TRBV5-1 and TRBJ1-6; 7 bases are a match to TRBD1. The CDR3 consists of 14 residues. With V trimmed by 5 bases and J by 8 bases, 7 bases remained unmatched. Germline CDR1 SGHRS, CDR2 YFSETQ. The CDR3 DNA is TGCGCCAGCAGAGAGAGACAGGGAGATTCACCCCTCCACTTT. As protein: CASRERQGDSPLHF.

The chain joins TRBV28 to TRBJ1-2; no firm D call. Germline V gene lookup returns CDR1 MDHEN and CDR2 SYDVKM. Trimming left V 3 bases short and J 6 bases short, with 5 bases between. CDR3 length: 11 amino acids. CDR3 sequence (DNA): TGTGCCAGCAGTTTCAATGATGGCTACACCTTC. This sequence encodes CASSFNDGYTF.

This chain links TRBV24-1 with TRBJ2-7; D remains unclear. Germline V CDR1 and CDR2: KGHDR, SFDVKD. This CDR3 spans 14 amino acids. Trimming shortened V by 2 bases and J by 2 bases, and 9 bases separated the two germline ends. CDR3 protein: CATSDSGEPYEQYF. CDR3 nucleotides: TGTGCCACCAGTGATTCTGGCGAGCCCTACGAGCAGTACTTC.

This clonotype was seen more than once but under ten times. V usage is TRBV7-3 and J usage is TRBJ2-2; D remains ambiguous. Trimming took off 4 bases at V and 4 bases at J, with 4 bases between the two ends. The CDR3 covers 12 residues. Germline CDR1 is SGHTA and CDR2 is FQGTGA. The CDR3 sequence: CASSSRTGELFF. For the CDR3, the DNA is TGTGCCAGCAGCTCCCGCACCGGGGAGCTGTTTTTT.

This clonotype was found many times. The gene calls are TRBV20-1 and TRBJ2-5, with 14 bases fitting TRBD2. The ends lost 0 bases at V and 2 bases at J; junction bases unmatched: 11. CDR3 length: 19 amino acids. CDR1 is DFQATT, CDR2 SNEGSKA, per germline (reference sequence). CDR3 bases: TGCAGTGCTAGAGATCCCCGAGGACTAGCGGGGGGCGATCAAGAGACCCAGTACTTC. This sequence encodes CSARDPRGLAGGDQETQYF.

This chain uses TRBV5-4 with TRBJ1-5; D might be TRBD1 (5 bases). The germline gives CDR1 SGHNT, CDR2 YYREEE (reference sequence). This CDR3 has 16 residues. V was clipped by 4 bases and J by 2 bases, with 16 bases between them. CDR3 residues: CASSPKPGPGNQPQHF. In DNA, the CDR3 is TGTGCCAGCAGCCCCAAACCGGGACCCGGCAATCAGCCCCAGCATTTT.

V usage is TRBV4-2 and J usage is TRBJ1-6; perhaps TRBD1 as D (6 bases). CDR1 is LGHNA and CDR2 is YNFKEQ in the germline V gene. The CDR3 covers 15 residues. Trimming left V 1 base short and J 3 bases short, with 7 bases between. The CDR3 loop reads CASSQAQGYNSPLHF. CDR3 sequence (DNA): TGTGCCAGCAGCCAAGCACAGGGCTATAATTCACCCCTCCACTTT.